The 14 T cell receptor beta chains listed next were all sequenced from one sample in a study of CXCR3-negative and CXCR3-positive naive CD8 T cells. The libraries of TRB cDNA were prepared using 5' RACE with UMI labels. TCRdb reprocessed the 5' RACE reads, with one entry per CDR3 protein and no DNA. Found here are roughly 130,000 distinct CDR3 sequences; the top ten clones hold 0.59%. Study results and caveats: TRB CDR3 hydrophobicity was greater in CXCR3-positive naive cells than in CXCR3-negative naive cells.

Their antigens are not known. Sequencing input: naive CXCR3+ CD8+ T cells from blood. Noted subset: CD45RO-CCR7+CD27+CD95- naive CD8+ T cells expressing CXCR3 (TNR3+). The source is a human donor in good health. Some clones in this sample may be carry-over from other donors' samples.

V is TRBV5-1 and J is TRBJ2-7; TCRdb lists TRBD1, though no DNA is available to test this call. The CDR3 is 11 residues long. Per germline, CDR1 SGHRS and CDR2 YFSETQ. The CDR3 spells CASSPGGEQYF.

This chain connects TRBV29-1 to TRBJ2-1. Per the germline V gene, CDR1 is SQVTM and CDR2 is ANQGSEA. The CDR3 has 15 residues. CDR3 region: CSVLTDFPPYNEQFF.

The gene calls are TRBV30 and TRBJ2-7; TCRdb's D call, TRBD1, is unchecked because there is no DNA. This CDR3 has 12 amino acids. CDR1 is GTSNPN, CDR2 SVGIG, per germline (reference sequence). CDR3: CAYETGNYEQYF.

The chain carries TRBV29-1 and TRBJ2-3; the TCRdb D gene call, TRBD1, has no DNA to confirm it. The CDR3 is made up of 16 amino acids. Germline values: CDR1 SQVTM, CDR2 ANQGSEA. CDR3 region: CSVEDRGRGRTDTQYF.

The chain employs TRBV12-3 or TRBV12-4 and TRBJ2-7. The CDR3 has 15 residues. The CDR3 reads CASSFSETGPYEQYF.

V and J are TRBV11-3 and TRBJ2-1. CDR1 and CDR2 (germline): SGHNT, YENEEA. CDR3 size: 16 residues. The CDR3 protein is CASSPRTVSSYNEQFF.

The chain links TRBV12-3 or TRBV12-4 to TRBJ2-3; TCRdb's D call of TRBD1 is untestable without DNA. The length of the CDR3 is 14 residues. CDR3 in amino acids: CASSEQGSTDTQYF.

The CDR3 reads CASSLRTVSSYNSPLHF. The genes are TRBV5-5 and TRBJ1-6; TCRdb's assignment of TRBD1 cannot be checked, as there is no DNA. The CDR3 runs to 17 residues. Germline values: CDR1 SGHKS, CDR2 YYEKEE (reference sequence).

The chain recombines TRBV29-1 with TRBJ1-2. Per germline, CDR1 SQVTM and CDR2 ANQGSEA. This CDR3 has 12 residues. The CDR3: CSVRRVDYGYTF.

J is TRBJ1-1 and V is TRBV7-9; the D gene TCRdb calls, TRBD1, cannot be checked with no DNA. CDR1 SEHNR and CDR2 FQNEAQ come from the germline V gene (reference sequence). CDR3 length: 14 residues. The CDR3 sequence: CASSRETDWGSAFF.

J is TRBJ1-2 and V is TRBV29-1. This CDR3 has 13 residues. Per the germline V gene, CDR1 is SQVTM and CDR2 is ANQGSEA. Here the CDR3 reads CSVRLEGNYGYTF.

The chain carries TRBV5-1 and TRBJ2-2; no DNA is available, so the TRBD1 call from TCRdb remains unchecked. In germline, CDR1 is SGHRS, CDR2 YFSETQ. This CDR3 spans 14 amino acids. This CDR3 is CASSLAGGAGELFF.

This chain links TRBV20-1 with TRBJ2-7; the D gene TCRdb calls, TRBD2, cannot be checked with no DNA. CDR1 is DFQATT and CDR2 is SNEGSKA in the germline V gene (reference sequence). The CDR3 extends over 15 amino acids. The CDR3 region is CSARAPSGVPPEQYF.

J is TRBJ1-1 and V is TRBV5-6; TCRdb's D call of TRBD1 is untestable without DNA. Germline loops: CDR1 SGHDT, CDR2 YYEEEE. CDR3 length: 12 amino acids. The CDR3 spells CASWDRYTEAFF.